The 2 T cell receptor beta chains below all came from one sample that was sequenced in a study of blood T cell repertoires in COVID-19. The method was immunoSEQ multiplex PCR; TCRdb's version includes in-frame clones alone and lacks a portion of them. The data show 23,000 or so clones, 75% to 90% seen once. The sequenced sample consisted of peripheral blood. These receptor sequences come from a man aged 65-85 years with active COVID-19.

The gene calls are TRBV19 and TRBJ1-1; maybe TRBD1 (5 bases). The CDR3 covers 13 residues. Germline loops: CDR1 LNHDA, CDR2 SQIVND (reference sequence). Trimming left V 9 bases short and J 0 bases short, with 11 bases between. For the CDR3, the DNA is TGTGCCAGCCTACGACAGATGAACACTGAAGCTTTCTTT. Its protein product is CASLRQMNTEAFF. Full variable domain (missing parts from reference TRBV19 and TRBJ1-1): DGGITQSPKYLFRKEGQNVTLSCEQNLNHDAMYWYRQDPGQGLRLIYYSQIVNDFQKGDIAEGYSVSREKKESFPLTVTSAQKNPTAFYLCASLRQMNTEAFFGQGTRLTVV.

This rearrangement joins TRBV5-4 to TRBJ2-1; TRBD2 might be the D (9 bases). Deletions cut 3 bases from V and 2 bases from J, with 21 bases between. This CDR3 is 18 amino acids long. The V gene's germline CDR1 is SGHNT and CDR2 YYREEE (reference sequence). The CDR3 is CASSSGQGGGRAYNEQFF. Written as DNA, the CDR3 is TGTGCCAGCAGCTCAGGACAGGGTGGCGGGAGGGCCTACAATGAGCAGTTCTTC.